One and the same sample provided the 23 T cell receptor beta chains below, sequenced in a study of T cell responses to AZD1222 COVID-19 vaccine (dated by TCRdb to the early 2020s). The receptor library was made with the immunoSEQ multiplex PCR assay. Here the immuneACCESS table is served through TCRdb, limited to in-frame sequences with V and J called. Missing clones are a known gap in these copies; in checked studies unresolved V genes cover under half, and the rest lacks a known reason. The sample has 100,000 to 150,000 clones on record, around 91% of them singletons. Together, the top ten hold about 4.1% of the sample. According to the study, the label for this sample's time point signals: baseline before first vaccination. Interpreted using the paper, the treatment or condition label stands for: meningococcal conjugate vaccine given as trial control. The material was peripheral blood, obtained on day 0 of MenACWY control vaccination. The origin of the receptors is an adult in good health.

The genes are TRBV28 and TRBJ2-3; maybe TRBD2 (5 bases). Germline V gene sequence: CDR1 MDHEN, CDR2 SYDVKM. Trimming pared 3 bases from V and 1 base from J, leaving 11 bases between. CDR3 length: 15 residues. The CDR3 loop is CASSFQLRGTDTQYF. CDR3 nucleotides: TGTGCCAGCAGTTTCCAGCTGAGGGGCACAGATACGCAGTATTTT.

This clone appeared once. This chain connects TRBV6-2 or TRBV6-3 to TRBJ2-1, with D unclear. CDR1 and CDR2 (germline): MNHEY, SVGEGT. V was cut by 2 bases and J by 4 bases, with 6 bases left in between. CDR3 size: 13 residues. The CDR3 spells CASSYEPYNEQFF. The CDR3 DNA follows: TGTGCCAGCAGTTACGAACCGTACAATGAGCAGTTCTTC.

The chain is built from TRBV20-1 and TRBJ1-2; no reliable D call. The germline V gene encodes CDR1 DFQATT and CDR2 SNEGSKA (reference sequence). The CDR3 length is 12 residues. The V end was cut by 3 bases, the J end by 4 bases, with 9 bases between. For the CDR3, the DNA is TGCAGTGCTAGTCCGGCCAGCTATGGCTACACCTTC. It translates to CSASPASYGYTF.

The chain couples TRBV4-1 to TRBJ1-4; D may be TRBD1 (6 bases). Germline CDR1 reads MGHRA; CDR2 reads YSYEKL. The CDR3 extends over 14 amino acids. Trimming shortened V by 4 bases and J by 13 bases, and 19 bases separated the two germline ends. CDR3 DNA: TGCGCCAGCAGCCCGGGACACGCCGAACGGGGACTGTTTTTT. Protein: CASSPGHAERGLFF.

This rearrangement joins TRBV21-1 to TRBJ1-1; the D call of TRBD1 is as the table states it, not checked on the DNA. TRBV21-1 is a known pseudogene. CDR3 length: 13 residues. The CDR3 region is CASSQGPEGEAFF. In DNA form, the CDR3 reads TGTGCCAGCAGCCAGGGTCCGGAAGGTGAAGCTTTCTTT.

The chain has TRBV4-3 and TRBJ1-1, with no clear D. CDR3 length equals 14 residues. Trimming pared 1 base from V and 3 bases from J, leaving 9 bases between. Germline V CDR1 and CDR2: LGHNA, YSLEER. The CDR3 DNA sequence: TGCGCCAGCAGCCAAGGTTACGGGGACACTGAAGCTTTCTTT. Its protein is CASSQGYGDTEAFF.

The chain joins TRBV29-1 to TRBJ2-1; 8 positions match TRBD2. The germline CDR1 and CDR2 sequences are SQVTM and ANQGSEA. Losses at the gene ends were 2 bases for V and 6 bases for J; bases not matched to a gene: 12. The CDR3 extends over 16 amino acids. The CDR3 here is CSVELFSGMGGNEQFF. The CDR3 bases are TGCAGCGTTGAACTGTTTAGCGGGATGGGGGGCAATGAGCAGTTCTTC.

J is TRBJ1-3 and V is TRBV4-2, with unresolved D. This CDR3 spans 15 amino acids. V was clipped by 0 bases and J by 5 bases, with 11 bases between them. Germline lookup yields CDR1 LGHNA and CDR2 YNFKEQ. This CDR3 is CASSQDLGSRNTIYF. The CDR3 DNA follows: TGTGCCAGCAGCCAAGATCTGGGGTCCAGAAACACCATATATTTT.

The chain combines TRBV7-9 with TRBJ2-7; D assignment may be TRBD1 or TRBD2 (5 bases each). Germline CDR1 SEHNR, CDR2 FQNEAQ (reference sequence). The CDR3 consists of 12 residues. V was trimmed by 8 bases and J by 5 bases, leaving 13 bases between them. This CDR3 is CASGAWGNEQYF. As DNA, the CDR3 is TGTGCCAGCGGGGCCTGGGGGAACGAGCAGTACTTC. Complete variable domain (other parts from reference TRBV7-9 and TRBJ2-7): DTGVSQNPRHKITKRGQNVTFRCDPISEHNRLYWYRQTLGQGPEFLTYFQNEAQLEKSRLLSDRFSAERPKGSFSTLEIQRTEQGDSAMYLCASGAWGNEQYFGPGTRLTVT.

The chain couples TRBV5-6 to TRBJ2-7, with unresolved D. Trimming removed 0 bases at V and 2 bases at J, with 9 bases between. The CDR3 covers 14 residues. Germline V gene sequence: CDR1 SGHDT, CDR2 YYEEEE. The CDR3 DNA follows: TGTGCCAGCAGCTTGGGAGCAGCGCCCTACGAGCAGTACTTC. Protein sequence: CASSLGAAPYEQYF.

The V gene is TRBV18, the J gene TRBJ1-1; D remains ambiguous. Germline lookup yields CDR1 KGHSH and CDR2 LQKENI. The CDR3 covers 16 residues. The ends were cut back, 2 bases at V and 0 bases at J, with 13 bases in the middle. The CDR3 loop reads CASSPVARTVNTEAFF. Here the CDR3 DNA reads TGTGCCAGCTCACCAGTCGCCAGGACGGTGAACACTGAAGCTTTCTTT.

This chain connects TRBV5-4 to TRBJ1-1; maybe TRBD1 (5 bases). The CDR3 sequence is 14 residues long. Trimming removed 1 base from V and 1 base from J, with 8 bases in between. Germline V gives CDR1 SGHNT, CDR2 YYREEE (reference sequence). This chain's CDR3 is CASSLPGQNTEAFF. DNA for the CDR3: TGTGCCAGCAGCTTGCCGGGGCAGAACACTGAAGCTTTCTTT.

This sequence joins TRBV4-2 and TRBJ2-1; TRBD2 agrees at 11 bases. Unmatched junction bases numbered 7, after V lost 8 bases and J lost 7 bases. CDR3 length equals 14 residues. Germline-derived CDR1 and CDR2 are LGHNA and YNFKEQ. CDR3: CASALAGGGNEQFF. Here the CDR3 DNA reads TGTGCCAGCGCCCTAGCGGGAGGTGGAAATGAGCAGTTCTTC.

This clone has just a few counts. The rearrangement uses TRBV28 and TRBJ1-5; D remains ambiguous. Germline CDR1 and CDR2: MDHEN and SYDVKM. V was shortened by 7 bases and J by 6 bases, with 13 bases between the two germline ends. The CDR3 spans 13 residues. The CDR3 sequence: CASNQNGFQPQHF. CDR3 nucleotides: TGTGCCAGCAACCAGAATGGGTTTCAGCCCCAGCATTTT.

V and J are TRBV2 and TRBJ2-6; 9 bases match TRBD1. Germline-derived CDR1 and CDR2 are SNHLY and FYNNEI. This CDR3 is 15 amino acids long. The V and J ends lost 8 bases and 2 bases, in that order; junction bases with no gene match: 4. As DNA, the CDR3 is TGTGCCAGCGGGGACAGGGTCCCTGGGGCCAACGTCCTGACTTTC. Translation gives CASGDRVPGANVLTF. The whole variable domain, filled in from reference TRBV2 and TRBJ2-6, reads EPEVTQTPSHQVTQMGQEVILRCVPISNHLYFYWYRQILGQKVEFLVSFYNNEISEKSEIFDDQFSVERPDGSNFTLKIRSTKLEDSAMYFCASGDRVPGANVLTFGAGSRLTVL.

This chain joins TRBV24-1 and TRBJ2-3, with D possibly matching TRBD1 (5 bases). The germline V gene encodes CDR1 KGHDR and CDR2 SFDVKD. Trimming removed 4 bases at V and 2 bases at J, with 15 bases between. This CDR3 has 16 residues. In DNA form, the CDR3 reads TGTGCCACCAGTGACCCATTGGGGCCGACCACAGATACGCAGTATTTT. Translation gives CATSDPLGPTTDTQYF.

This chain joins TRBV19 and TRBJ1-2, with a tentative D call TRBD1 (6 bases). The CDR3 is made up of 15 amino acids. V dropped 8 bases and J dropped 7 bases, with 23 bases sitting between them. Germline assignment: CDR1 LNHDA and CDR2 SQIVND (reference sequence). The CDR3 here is CASWAKDRPLGGYTF. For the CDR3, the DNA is TGTGCCAGTTGGGCGAAGGACAGACCCCTCGGTGGCTACACCTTC.

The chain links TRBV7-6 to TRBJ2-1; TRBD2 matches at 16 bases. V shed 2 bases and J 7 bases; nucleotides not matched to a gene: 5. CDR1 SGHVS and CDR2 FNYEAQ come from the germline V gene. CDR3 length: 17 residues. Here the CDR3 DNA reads TGTGCCAGCAGCTTAACCGGGACTAGCGGGAGGGGAAATGAGCAGTTCTTC. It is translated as CASSLTGTSGRGNEQFF.

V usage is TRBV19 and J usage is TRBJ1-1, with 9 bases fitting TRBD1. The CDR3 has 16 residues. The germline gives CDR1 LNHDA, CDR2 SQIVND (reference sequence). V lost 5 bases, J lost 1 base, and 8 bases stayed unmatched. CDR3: CASSSRTGARNTEAFF. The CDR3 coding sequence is TGTGCCAGTAGTTCTCGGACAGGGGCGAGGAACACTGAAGCTTTCTTT.

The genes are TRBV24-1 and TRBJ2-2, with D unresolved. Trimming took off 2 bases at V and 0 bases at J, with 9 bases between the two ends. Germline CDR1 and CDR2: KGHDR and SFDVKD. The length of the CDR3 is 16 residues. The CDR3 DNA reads TGTGCCACCAGTGATTCAGGACGGGCGAACACCGGGGAGCTGTTTTTT. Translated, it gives CATSDSGRANTGELFF.

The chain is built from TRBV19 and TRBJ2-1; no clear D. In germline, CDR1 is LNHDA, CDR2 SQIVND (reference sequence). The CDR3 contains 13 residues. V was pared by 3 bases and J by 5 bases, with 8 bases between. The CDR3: CASSIMEHNEQFF. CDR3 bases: TGTGCCAGTAGTATCATGGAGCACAATGAGCAGTTCTTC.

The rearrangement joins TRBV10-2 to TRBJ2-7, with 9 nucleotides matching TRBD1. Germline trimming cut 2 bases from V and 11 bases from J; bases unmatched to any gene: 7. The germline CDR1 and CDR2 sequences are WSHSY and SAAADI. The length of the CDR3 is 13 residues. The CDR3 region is CASSEARDRVEYV. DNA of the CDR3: TGCGCCAGCAGTGAGGCCCGGGACAGGGTTGAGTACGTC.

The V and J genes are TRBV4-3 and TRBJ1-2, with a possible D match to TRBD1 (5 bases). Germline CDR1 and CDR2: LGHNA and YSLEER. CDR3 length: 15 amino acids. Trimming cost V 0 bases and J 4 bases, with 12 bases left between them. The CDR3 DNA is TGCGCCAGCAGCCAAGATGTTCGGGACTTCTATGGCTACACCTTC. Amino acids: CASSQDVRDFYGYTF.